The 26 T cell receptor beta chains below were found in one sample sequenced in a study of T cells in Graves' hyperthyroidism and ophthalmopathy. RNA transcripts served as the template for amplifying TCR beta CDR3 regions. When the TCR CDR3 underwent first-round RT-PCR, the HTBI primer set was used. TCRdb used MiXCR to reprocess the multiplex PCR reads, holding one entry per CDR3 protein. The table lists about 280,000 distinct CDR3 sequences, about 25% of them singletons. Sequencing input: blood. Every receptor here comes from a man aged 35-49 years with Graves' hyperthyroidism that later progressed to Graves' ophthalmopathy.

This clonotype came up many times. V is TRBV20-1 and J is TRBJ2-7, with TRBD2 matching 14 bases. J lost 3 bases, V lost 4 bases, and 5 bases had no gene match. Per germline, CDR1 DFQATT and CDR2 SNEGSKA (reference sequence). This CDR3 spans 15 amino acids. The CDR3 DNA follows: TGCAGTGCTAAACCCGGGACTAGCGGGAGCTACGAGCAGTACTTC. Its protein product is CSAKPGTSGSYEQYF.

This chain connects TRBV28 to TRBJ1-2; 8 bases line up with TRBD1. Looked up from germline, CDR1 is MDHEN and CDR2 is SYDVKM. The V segment lost 2 bases and the J segment 6 bases; nucleotides outside the gene matches: 11. This CDR3 is built from 16 residues. CDR3 coding DNA: TGTGCCAGCAGTTTAGATTACGGCAGGGGGCCTGATGGCTACACCTTC. This sequence encodes CASSLDYGRGPDGYTF.

The rearrangement joins TRBV12-3 or TRBV12-4 to TRBJ2-6; D perhaps matches TRBD1 (5 bases). V was shortened by 3 bases and J by 0 bases, with 9 bases between the two germline ends. The CDR3 covers 16 residues. The CDR3 protein is CASSFSGISGANVLTF. CDR3 coding DNA: TGTGCCAGCAGTTTCTCAGGGATCTCTGGGGCCAACGTCCTGACTTTC.

This clonotype occurred many times. This chain connects TRBV12-3 or TRBV12-4 to TRBJ1-1; D is uncertain. This CDR3 comprises 12 residues. The ends were cut back, 3 bases at V and 6 bases at J, with 8 bases in the middle. CDR3 protein: CASSFNASEAFF. CDR3 DNA: TGTGCCAGCAGTTTTAACGCCTCTGAAGCTTTCTTT.

The V call is TRBV28, the J call TRBJ1-5; weak D call: TRBD1 (5 bases). Germline CDR1 and CDR2: MDHEN and SYDVKM. V was pared by 6 bases and J by 2 bases, with 14 bases between. The CDR3 extends over 15 amino acids. As DNA, the CDR3 is TGTGCCAGCAGGGACGGGGGGGTCGGCAATCAGCCCCAGCATTTT. Translated, it gives CASRDGGVGNQPQHF.

This clonotype was counted at least ten times. The rearrangement uses TRBV12-3 or TRBV12-4 and TRBJ2-4, with 14 bases lining up with TRBD2. CDR3 length: 18 amino acids. Losses at the gene ends were 5 bases for V and 1 base for J; bases not matched to a gene: 7. CDR3 region: CASSRTSGRFWAKNIQYF. The CDR3 DNA follows: TGTGCCAGCAGTCGGACTAGCGGGAGGTTCTGGGCCAAAAACATTCAGTACTTC.

This clonotype was counted ten times or more. CDR3 DNA sequence: TGTGCCAGCAGTGAAGGGGGGAAGCGTGGCTACACCTTC. Its protein is CASSEGGKRGYTF. The rearrangement joins TRBV2 to TRBJ1-2, with D perhaps matching TRBD1 (5 bases). CDR1 and CDR2 from the germline V gene are SNHLY and FYNNEI. This CDR3 spans 13 amino acids. V was cut by 1 base and J by 7 bases, with 10 bases left in between. Complete variable domain (other parts from reference TRBV2 and TRBJ1-2): EPEVTQTPSHQVTQMGQEVILRCVPISNHLYFYWYRQILGQKVEFLVSFYNNEISEKSEIFDDQFSVERPDGSNFTLKIRSTKLEDSAMYFCASSEGGKRGYTFGSGTRLTVV.

This clonotype was recorded many times. J is TRBJ2-7 and V is TRBV29-1; 9 bases agree with TRBD1. The CDR3 has 13 amino acids. V shed 6 bases, J shed 3 bases, and the junction held 6 bases outside the gene matches. Germline V lookup: CDR1 SQVTM, CDR2 ANQGSEA. This CDR3 is CSVVTGGHYEQYF. The CDR3 DNA reads TGCAGCGTCGTCACAGGGGGCCACTACGAGCAGTACTTC.

This clonotype has ten or more counts. V usage is TRBV7-3 and J usage is TRBJ2-3, with a weak D call TRBD1 (5 bases). The CDR3 length is 14 residues. Trimming removed 5 bases from V and 0 bases from J, with 9 bases in between. Germline V CDR1 and CDR2: SGHTA, FQGTGA. CDR3 in amino acids: CASSPRQSTDTQYF. CDR3 nucleotides: TGTGCCAGCAGCCCACGACAGAGCACAGATACGCAGTATTTT.

This clonotype was counted at least ten times. The chain is built from TRBV12-3 or TRBV12-4 and TRBJ2-7, with D hard to call. The V end lost 5 bases, the J end lost 0 bases, and 11 bases lay between the germline ends. The length of the CDR3 is 14 residues. In DNA, the CDR3 is TGTGCCAGCAGTACAGTAGGCGGCTCCTACGAGCAGTACTTC. Translating gives CASSTVGGSYEQYF.

In its sample, this clonotype was seen a few times. The V gene is TRBV12-3 or TRBV12-4, the J gene TRBJ2-5; the D gene is possibly TRBD1 (6 bases). Deletions cut 3 bases from V and 2 bases from J, with 10 bases between. The CDR3 extends over 14 amino acids. This CDR3 is CASSFQGHQETQYF. For the CDR3, the DNA is TGTGCCAGCAGTTTCCAGGGACATCAAGAGACCCAGTACTTC.

This clonotype was picked up many times. This chain joins TRBV28 and TRBJ1-1; D is possibly TRBD1 (5 bases). This CDR3 region has 15 residues. Germline loops: CDR1 MDHEN, CDR2 SYDVKM. The V gene lost 5 bases and the J gene lost 3 bases, with 16 bases spanning the gap. CDR3 sequence: CASSPWTRRDTEAFF. The DNA for the CDR3 is TGTGCCAGCAGTCCGTGGACAAGGCGGGACACTGAAGCTTTCTTT.

This clonotype was seen ten or more times. This chain links TRBV2 with TRBJ2-5, with D uncertain. V lost 3 bases and J lost 5, with 13 bases in between. The CDR3 is 14 residues long. Germline V gives CDR1 SNHLY, CDR2 FYNNEI. CDR3: CASSDVEFEETQYF. CDR3 bases: TGTGCCAGCAGTGATGTGGAGTTTGAGGAGACCCAGTACTTC.

This clonotype has ten or more counts. A single base separates this from a much larger clone, so it may be a read error. The rearrangement links TRBV10-3 to TRBJ2-7; 8 bases fit TRBD2. The CDR3 has 15 amino acids. With 7 bases clipped from V and 3 bases from J, the junction kept 11 bases outside the gene matches. The germline V gene encodes CDR1 ENHRY and CDR2 SYGVKD. The CDR3 here is CAINGAGSGIYEQYF. The CDR3 nucleotides read TGTGCCATCAATGGAGCAGGTAGCGGGATCTACGAGCAGTACTTC.

The V call is TRBV19, the J call TRBJ1-3; possible D gene TRBD1, 6 bases. Germline V gives CDR1 LNHDA, CDR2 SQIVND (reference sequence). V lost 4 bases, J lost 0 bases, and 10 bases lay in between. The CDR3 extends over 15 amino acids. CDR3 protein: CASSTQGHSGNTIYF. CDR3 bases: TGTGCCAGTAGTACCCAGGGGCACTCTGGAAACACCATATATTTT.

The V call is TRBV12-5, the J call TRBJ1-5; unclear D gene. Germline V gene lookup returns CDR1 LGHNT and CDR2 FRNRAP. The CDR3 loop spans 13 amino acids. With 5 bases removed from V and 7 bases from J, the gap between germline ends came to 12 bases. Here the CDR3 DNA reads TGTGCTAGTGGTCGGGATCTTTACCAGCCCCAGCATTTT. It encodes CASGRDLYQPQHF.

This clonotype is a singleton in its sample. The chain couples TRBV6-2 or TRBV6-3 to TRBJ2-7; 14 bases fit TRBD2. The CDR3 has 16 amino acids. Germline CDR1 reads MNHEY; CDR2 reads SVGEGT. J was trimmed by 3 bases and V by 7 bases; bases with no gene match: 8. CDR3 bases: TGTGCCAGCACTAACAGGGGGACTAGCGGGAGCTACGAGCAGTACTTC. Its translation is CASTNRGTSGSYEQYF.

There are a few counts of this clonotype. The chain carries TRBV6-1 and TRBJ1-2; D not certain. V dropped 6 bases and J dropped 8 bases, with 10 bases sitting between them. Germline V CDR1 and CDR2: MNHNS, SASEGT. The length of the CDR3 is 11 residues. The CDR3 loop reads CASSQAGGYTF. The CDR3 DNA follows: TGTGCCAGCAGCCAAGCCGGAGGCTACACCTTC.

This clonotype was seen ten or more times. The V and J genes are TRBV6-5 and TRBJ2-5; D might be TRBD1 (6 bases). V lost 8 bases and J 2 bases, leaving 18 bases between the germline ends. The CDR3 extends over 15 amino acids. Germline V lookup: CDR1 MNHEY, CDR2 SVGAGI. The CDR3 DNA reads TGTGCCAGCTCTAACCGCAGGGGCGGACAAGAGACCCAGTACTTC. Its translation is CASSNRRGGQETQYF.

This clonotype has a handful of counts. A read error may be the cause here, since a much bigger clone is one base away. V is TRBV9 and J is TRBJ1-1, with 7 bases fitting TRBD1. Germline-derived CDR1 and CDR2 are SGDLS and YYNGEE. The CDR3 sequence is 13 residues long. CDR3 nucleotide sequence: TGTGCCAACAGCCAGGGGGTGGGGACTGAAGCTTTCTTT. Protein: CANSQGVGTEAFF.

The V call is TRBV28, the J call TRBJ1-2; the match to TRBD1 covers 7 bases. The CDR3 length is 14 residues. V was pared by 5 bases and J by 7 bases, with 10 bases of the junction left unmatched. Germline CDR1 is MDHEN and CDR2 is SYDVKM. The CDR3 DNA reads as TGTGCCAGCAGTACCCAAACAGGGGCGGTTGGCTACACCTTC. Translated: CASSTQTGAVGYTF.

The rearrangement links TRBV28 to TRBJ2-5, with D perhaps matching TRBD2 (6 bases). CDR1 is MDHEN, CDR2 SYDVKM, per germline. There are 21 residues in the CDR3. V was shortened by 2 bases and J by 2 bases, with 30 bases between the two germline ends. The CDR3 region is CASSLGWSLGTPGEDQETQYF. For the CDR3, the DNA is TGTGCCAGCAGTTTAGGGTGGTCGCTCGGGACCCCGGGAGAGGATCAAGAGACCCAGTACTTC.

This clonotype has a count of ten or more. The chain employs TRBV27 and TRBJ1-2; 9 bases agree with TRBD1. Germline V gives CDR1 MNHEY, CDR2 SMNVEV (reference sequence). After removal of 2 bases from V and 8 bases from J, the junction contained 18 bases not matched to a gene. This CDR3 has 18 amino acids. The CDR3 region has the DNA TGTGCCAGCAGTTTAGATGGAGGACAGGGGCCATCCCGTGGGGGCTACACCTTC. It encodes CASSLDGGQGPSRGGYTF.

The CDR3 here is CASRTTSGKAYEQYF. The CDR3 nucleotides are TGTGCCAGCAGGACCACTAGCGGGAAAGCCTACGAGCAGTACTTC. This chain links TRBV28 with TRBJ2-7; 10 bases match TRBD2. Germline CDR1 and CDR2: MDHEN and SYDVKM. Trimming took 6 bases from V and 2 from J; bases not matched to a gene: 7. The CDR3 is 15 amino acids.

This clonotype was counted many times. The genes are TRBV10-3 and TRBJ1-1; 12 bases line up with TRBD1. The trim removed 5 bases at V and 7 bases at J, leaving 8 bases unmatched. CDR3 length equals 15 residues. Looked up from germline, CDR1 is ENHRY and CDR2 is SYGVKD. The CDR3 DNA sequence: TGTGCCATCAGTTACCGGGACAGGGGGCAGAGTGAAGCTTTCTTT. Translating it yields CAISYRDRGQSEAFF.

This clonotype was seen ten or more times. The chain is built from TRBV27 and TRBJ2-7; D is perhaps TRBD1 (6 bases). Germline CDR1 MNHEY, CDR2 SMNVEV (reference sequence). V lost 5 bases to trimming and J lost 7 bases, with 18 bases between them. This CDR3 comprises 14 residues. Written as DNA, the CDR3 is TGTGCCAGCAGTCCCCGGGACACCCGGCGGGAGCAGTACTTC. As protein: CASSPRDTRREQYF.